This note documents a single T cell receptor (beta chain) sequence. Its specific antigen is unknown. No clone much larger than this one lies a single base away; base qualities are absent. This specimen belongs to a study of cytomegalovirus exposure and HLA in healthy donors (dated by TCRdb to about 2017). Background for the entire study: A later analysis indicated that the 130 or so validation repertoires were generated on the platform also employed for the roughly 720 repertoires of the first cohort. The study was designed to test whether signatures of past pathogen exposure could be identified by cataloging public T cell receptors. A separate validation cohort of roughly 110 different subjects was used in addition to the approximately 670-subject first cohort. To predict cytomegalovirus infection status, the study combined high-throughput TCR immunosequencing, statistical association of individual TCRs with disease status, and machine learning. Overall study outcomes, separate from this receptor: The validation cohort had no HLA typing available for a later analysis, so co-occurrence within that cohort was assessed over all 110 or so repertoires. Most TCR sequences were seen in very few donors, while some public TCRs were found in many individuals. A few of the identified cytomegalovirus-associated TCR beta chains were confirmed in vitro to be specific for cytomegalovirus antigens. The study listed approximately 150 TCR beta chains as associated with cytomegalovirus. The classifier was reported to diagnose cytomegalovirus status with high specificity and sensitivity in both the original and validation cohorts. A later analysis found that TCRs clustered in the first cohort also tended to co-occur in the 100 to 150 validation repertoires, with 90% to 95% of cluster scores above 0. It was suggested by the authors that the approach could potentially be generalized to other disease states and immunological phenotypes.

Libraries came from the immunoSEQ multiplex PCR assay. Regarding the original processing steps: A statistical classification framework was built for diagnosing cytomegalovirus status from the catalog of TCR beta chain sequences. Entries here come from immuneACCESS through TCRdb and include only in-frame sequences with V and J called. Some clones fail to appear in such tables; in the studies checked, an unresolved V gene covers under half of the shortfall, and the cause of the remainder is unknown. V and J calls and clone size come straight from that table; D and trimming were deduced from the DNA. Within this sample are approximately 260,000 clones, with roughly 86% of them counted one time only. Jointly, the top ten make up around 1.3% of the sample. The donors were included in the validation cohort of approximately 120 subjects, a group kept apart from the roughly 700-subject first cohort. The trim is 5 bases for V and 2 bases for J, with a gap of 13 bases between the germline ends. CDR3 length: 15 amino acids, cysteine to phenylalanine. The sequence is cut down to CDR3 DNA, 45 bases in frame from base 1. CDR1 SEHNR and CDR2 FQNEAQ were looked up in the germline V gene (reference sequence).

The sample consisted of PBMCs. This chain joins TRBV7-9 to TRBJ1-5; the D region possibly corresponds to TRBD1 (5 bases align). This sequence originates from a woman in her thirties in good health and CMV-seropositive. The sequenced DNA is TGTGCCAGCAGCCCTAGGGGCCAGGGCAATCAGCCCCAGCATTTT. It is translated as CASSPRGQGNQPQHF.